A single sample is the source of the 5 T cell receptor beta chains below, sequenced in a study of human T cells and chemical hapten exposure. TCRdb used MiXCR to reprocess the RACE reads, holding one entry per CDR3 protein. The repertoire holds 60,000 to 90,000 distinct CDR3 sequences, with about 8.6% as singletons. As for time point: healthy volunteer bleed at 6 weeks. Researchers extracted total RNA from unfractionated whole blood. The specimen was whole blood. The receptors shown here come from a female donor in good health. Some clones in this sample may be carry-over from other donors' samples.

This clonotype was recorded at least ten times. The V gene is TRBV27, the J gene TRBJ1-2; unclear D gene. Germline V gene data show CDR1 as MNHEY and CDR2 as SMNVEV (reference sequence). CDR3 length equals 11 residues. V gave up 5 bases and J gave up 4 bases, with 5 bases separating them. The CDR3: CASSGFYGYTF. In DNA, the CDR3 is TGTGCCAGCAGTGGATTCTATGGCTACACCTTC.

This chain connects TRBV6-5 to TRBJ1-4; TRBD1 aligns across 10 bases. This CDR3 contains 19 residues. Germline CDR1 is MNHEY and CDR2 is SVGAGI. The trim removed 8 bases at V and 6 bases at J, leaving 21 bases unmatched. The CDR3 protein is CASSSGLGTGEERDEKLFF. The CDR3 bases are TGTGCCAGCTCGTCTGGACTAGGGACAGGGGAAGAAAGAGATGAAAAACTGTTTTTT.

The chain employs TRBV2 and TRBJ2-5; D is ambiguous. The V gene lost 2 bases and the J gene lost 0 bases, with 7 bases spanning the gap. Germline-derived CDR1 and CDR2 are SNHLY and FYNNEI. The CDR3 extends over 14 amino acids. CDR3 in amino acids: CASSESGYQETQYF. The CDR3 nucleotides are TGTGCCAGCAGTGAATCTGGGTACCAAGAGACCCAGTACTTC.

This clonotype was counted at least ten times. This chain uses TRBV24-1 with TRBJ2-7; no clear D gene. From germline, CDR1 is KGHDR and CDR2 SFDVKD. Trimming pared 3 bases from V and 2 bases from J, leaving 7 bases between. CDR3 length: 13 residues. CDR3 in amino acids: CATSDPSTYEQYF. DNA of the CDR3: TGTGCCACCAGTGATCCTTCAACCTACGAGCAGTACTTC.

Within the sample, this clonotype is medium-sized. V gene TRBV12-3 or TRBV12-4 combines with J gene TRBJ2-1, with unresolved D. This CDR3 is built from 12 residues. Trimming left V 1 base short and J 8 bases short, with 6 bases between. The chain's CDR3 is CASSLEVDEQFF. CDR3 coding DNA: TGTGCCAGCAGTTTAGAGGTGGATGAGCAGTTCTTC.